There are many counts of the clone carrying this TCR beta chain. This record comes from a study of CD8+CD57+ T cells in acquired aplastic anemia. Previously, flow cytometry had revealed CD8+CD57+ cell expansion in the patients chosen for sequencing. Germline V gene lookup returns CDR1 SNHLY and CDR2 FYNNEI. The CDR3 extends over 12 amino acids. Between the trimmed V and J ends, which lost 6 bases and 0 bases, there was a span of 3 bases. According to the study, genomic DNA was the template for TCR beta VDJ and CDR3 profiling. TCRdb reanalysed the reads using MiXCR and keeps one entry per CDR3 protein. Among 190,000 or so distinct CDR3 sequences listed, approximately 48% were seen once.

This clonotype was sampled from a human donor with aplastic anemia. Sequenced input: sorted CD4+, CD8+, or CD8+CD57+ T cells (not recorded which) from PBMCs. The rearrangement uses TRBV2 and TRBJ1-3; unclear D gene. CDR3 in DNA: TGTGCCAGCAGAGTCTCTGGAAACACCATATATTTT. Translating gives CASRVSGNTIYF. The full variable domain, its missing parts supplied by reference TRBV2 and TRBJ1-3, is EPEVTQTPSHQVTQMGQEVILRCVPISNHLYFYWYRQILGQKVEFLVSFYNNEISEKSEIFDDQFSVERPDGSNFTLKIRSTKLEDSAMYFCASRVSGNTIYFGEGSWLTVV.